The rows below give T cell receptor beta chains drawn from one sample of a study of glioma-infiltrating T cells. TCRdb recomputed calls from the multiplex PCR reads with MiXCR, one row per CDR3 protein. The sample records thousands of distinct CDR3 sequences, around 30% being singletons. Material: glioma tissue, nonneoplastic brain tissue, or PBMCs (not recorded which). The receptors were sampled from a human donor with low-grade glioma or glioblastoma, undergoing nonglioma brain surgery, or in good health (not recorded which). Each CDR3 is given with its conserved first and last residue. Each record gives: V gene, D gene, J gene, clone size, CDR3 protein, CDR3 DNA. The D gene is left open where the match is weak. Only some rows state a clone size, as once, few, many or a class for expanded clones.

TRBV19	TRBD2	TRBJ2-1	many	CASSIPSGRWDNEQFF	TGTGCCAGTAGTATACCTAGCGGGAGGTGGGACAATGAGCAGTTCTTC
TRBV7-2	.	TRBJ2-3	.	CASWRGQSLSTDTQYF	TGTGCCAGCTGGAGAGGACAGTCCCTTAGCACAGATACGCAGTATTTT
TRBV18	TRBD2	TRBJ2-7	many	CASSPLAGGDNEQYF	TGTGCCAGCTCACCCCTAGCGGGAGGGGATAACGAGCAGTACTTC
TRBV20-1	.	TRBJ1-1	large	CSARDRIGRTEAFF	TGCAGTGCTAGGGACAGAATAGGTCGCACTGAAGCTTTCTTT
TRBV27	.	TRBJ2-2	.	CASSFPRIGEVFF	TGTGCCAGCAGTTTCCCAAGGATCGGGGAGGTGTTTTTT
TRBV7-9	TRBD2	TRBJ2-1	many	CASSHGLAVNEQFF	TGTGCCAGCAGCCATGGACTAGCGGTCAATGAGCAGTTCTTC
TRBV20-1	TRBD1	TRBJ1-5	medium-sized	CSARDRTGGQPQHF	TGCAGTGCTAGAGATAGGACAGGGGGGCAGCCCCAGCATTTT
TRBV12-3/TRBV12-4	TRBD1	TRBJ2-2	many	CASSGRQGSGNTGELFF	TGTGCCAGCAGTGGTCGACAGGGGTCGGGGAACACCGGGGAGCTGTTTTTT
TRBV12-3/TRBV12-4	.	TRBJ1-2	many	CASSPPPYRAGYTF	TGTGCCAGCAGTCCACCCCCCTACAGGGCTGGCTACACCTTC
TRBV14	TRBD2	TRBJ2-1	many	CASSQEFAATSYYNEQFF	TGTGCCAGCAGCCAAGAGTTTGCGGCGACTAGCTACTACAATGAGCAGTTCTTC
TRBV19	TRBD1	TRBJ1-4	.	CASSIGGQGREKLFF	TGTGCCAGTAGTATTGGGGGACAGGGAAGAGAAAAACTGTTTTTT
TRBV27	.	TRBJ2-1	.	CASRRPGSIRYNAQFF	TGTGCCAGCCGTCGTCCCGGGAGCATCAGGTACAATGCGCAGTTCTTC
TRBV9	.	TRBJ2-1	many	CASSVASPSYEQFF	TGTGCCAGCAGCGTAGCTAGTCCCTCATATGAGCAGTTCTTC
TRBV14	.	TRBJ1-1	many	CASSRTRVTEAFF	TGTGCCAGCAGCCGGACCCGTGTCACTGAAGCTTTCTTT
TRBV4-3	.	TRBJ2-5	medium-sized	CASSQEWRPQETQYF	TGCGCCAGCAGCCAAGAGTGGCGTCCCCAAGAGACCCAGTACTTC
TRBV28	.	TRBJ2-1	medium-sized	CASSFNSRVSYNEQFF	TGTGCCAGCAGTTTCAATTCTAGGGTATCCTACAATGAGCAGTTCTTC
TRBV3-1	TRBD2	TRBJ2-3	medium-sized	CASSQGLAGVTDTQYF	TGTGCCAGCAGCCAGGGACTAGCGGGAGTTACAGATACGCAGTATTTT
TRBV29-1	.	TRBJ2-3	few	CSVEVGASTDTQYF	TGCAGCGTTGAAGTAGGGGCCAGCACAGATACGCAGTATTTT
TRBV12-3/TRBV12-4	.	TRBJ1-5	many	CASSFSRYSNQPQHF	TGTGCCAGCAGTTTCTCGCGCTATAGCAATCAGCCCCAGCATTTT
TRBV28	.	TRBJ1-2	medium-sized	CASSSGVSYGYTF	TGTGCCAGCAGTTCAGGGGTCAGCTATGGCTACACCTTC
TRBV11-3	TRBD2	TRBJ2-3	many	CASSPSARLAGADTQYF	TGTGCCAGCAGCCCATCTGCTCGTCTAGCGGGAGCAGATACGCAGTATTTT
TRBV30	.	TRBJ2-1	few	CAWSSGFAVNEQFF	TGTGCCTGGAGTTCAGGGTTCGCGGTGAATGAGCAGTTCTTC
TRBV19	TRBD2	TRBJ2-1	many	CASTLTSGDYNEQFF	TGTGCCAGTACTCTGACTAGCGGGGACTACAATGAGCAGTTCTTC
TRBV6-2/TRBV6-3	TRBD2	TRBJ2-1	large	CASNPSGGLLFSSYNEQFF	TGTGCCAGCAATCCTTCGGGGGGGCTGCTCTTTAGCTCCTACAATGAGCAGTTCTTC
TRBV4-3	.	TRBJ1-2	many	CASSQDSPRAGDYGYTF	TGCGCCAGCAGCCAAGATTCCCCGCGGGCGGGAGACTATGGCTACACCTTC
TRBV12-3/TRBV12-4	TRBD2	TRBJ2-1	many	CASSPSRLSGSYSVEQFF	TGTGCCAGCAGTCCGAGTCGGCTTAGCGGGAGCTATAGTGTTGAGCAGTTCTTC
TRBV2	.	TRBJ2-5	many	CASTRSGQVRVQETQYF	TGTGCCAGCACCCGTTCGGGGCAGGTGAGGGTCCAAGAGACCCAGTACTTC
TRBV7-6	.	TRBJ2-5	.	CASSLHQGTQYF	TGTGCCAGCAGCTTACACCAAGGGACCCAGTACTTC